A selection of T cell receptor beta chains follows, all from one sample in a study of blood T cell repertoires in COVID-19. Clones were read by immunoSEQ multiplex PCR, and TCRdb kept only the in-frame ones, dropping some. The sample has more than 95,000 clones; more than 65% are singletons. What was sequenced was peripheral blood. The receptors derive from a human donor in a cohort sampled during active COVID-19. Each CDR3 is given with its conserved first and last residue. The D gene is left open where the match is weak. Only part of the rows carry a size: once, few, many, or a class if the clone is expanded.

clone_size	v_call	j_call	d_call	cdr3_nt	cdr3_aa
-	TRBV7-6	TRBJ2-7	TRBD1	TGTGCCAGCCGCATAGGGACAGGGGAATCCTACGAGCAGTACTTC	CASRIGTGESYEQYF
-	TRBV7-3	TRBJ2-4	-	TGTGCCAGCAGCTTAGGGCCAGAAAACATTCAGTACTTC	CASSLGPENIQYF
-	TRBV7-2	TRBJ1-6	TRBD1	TGTGCCAGCAGCTTAGGGCAGGGGGCGGATTCACCCCTCCACTTT	CASSLGQGADSPLHF
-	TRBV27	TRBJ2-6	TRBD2	TGTGCCAGCAGTTGGGGCGGGGGGGCCTCCGCCAACGTCCTGACTTTC	CASSWGGGASANVLTF
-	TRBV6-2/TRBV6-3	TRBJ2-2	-	TGTGCCAGCAGTTACTGGGACACCCCGAACACCGGGGAGCTGTTTTTT	CASSYWDTPNTGELFF
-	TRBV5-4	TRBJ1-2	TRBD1	TGTGCCAGCAGCTCGGGGACAGCGGCATATGGCTACACCTTC	CASSSGTAAYGYTF
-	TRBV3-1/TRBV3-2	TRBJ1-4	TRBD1	TGTGCCAGCAGCCCGCATACAGGGGGGAGTGAAAAACTGTTTTTT	CASSPHTGGSEKLFF
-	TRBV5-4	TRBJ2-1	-	TGTGCCAGCACCCCGGGTGCGGGAAGTTATAACAATGAGCAGTTCTTC	CASTPGAGSYNNEQFF
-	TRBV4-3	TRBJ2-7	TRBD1	TGCGCCAGCAGCCGCGGAAGCGGGACAGGGTCCGGGTACGAGCAGTACTTC	CASSRGSGTGSGYEQYF
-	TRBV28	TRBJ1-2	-	TGTGCCAGCAGTAGACTTTATGGCTACACCTTC	CASSRLYGYTF
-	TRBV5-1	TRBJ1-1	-	TGCGCCAGCAGCTTGACAGTGAACACTGAAGCTTTCTTT	CASSLTVNTEAFF
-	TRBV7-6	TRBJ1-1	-	TGTGCCAGCAGCTTGTTTTCCGGGATGAACACTGAAGCTTTCTTT	CASSLFSGMNTEAFF
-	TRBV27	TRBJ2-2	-	TGTGCCAGCAGTTTAGGAGCTAGCACCGGGGAGCTGTTTTTT	CASSLGASTGELFF
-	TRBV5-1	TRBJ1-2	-	TGCGCCAGCAGCTTGGTAAGGGGCGGACAGCTTCACTTGGCTTATGGCTACACCTTC	CASSLVRGGQLHLAYGYTF
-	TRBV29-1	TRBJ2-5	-	TGCACGGCCCAGGAAGGGAGGGGGTTGGGAGAGACCCAGTACTTC	CTAQEGRGLGETQYF
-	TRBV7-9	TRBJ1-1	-	TGTGCCAGCACGATCGTCAGGGGGAACACTGAAGCTTTCTTT	CASTIVRGNTEAFF
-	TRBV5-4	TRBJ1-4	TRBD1	TGTGCCAGCAGCTGGGACAGAACAACTAATGAAAAACTGTTTTTT	CASSWDRTTNEKLFF
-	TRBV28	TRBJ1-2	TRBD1	TGTGCCGCACGTGGGTTTGGGACAGGGGATCATGGCTACACCTTC	CAARGFGTGDHGYTF
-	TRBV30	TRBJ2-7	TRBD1	TGTGCCTGGAGTGTAGGGACAGGGGGCTCCTACGAGCAGTACTTC	CAWSVGTGGSYEQYF
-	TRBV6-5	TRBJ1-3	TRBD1	TGTGCCAGCAGGGCGACAGGGGGCTCTGGAAACACCATATATTTT	CASRATGGSGNTIYF
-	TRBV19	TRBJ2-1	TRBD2	TGTGCCAGTAGTATATCTCTGGGACTAGCGGGGGGGCCGGACCCACCGTTCTTC	CASSISLGLAGGPDPPFF
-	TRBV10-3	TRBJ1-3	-	TGTGCCATCAGTGGGACAGACTCTGGAAACACCATATATTTT	CAISGTDSGNTIYF
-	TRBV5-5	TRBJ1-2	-	TGTGCCAGCAGCGGACGGGCGCTGCCGGGACACTCATCCGAGGGCTACACCTTC	CASSGRALPGHSSEGYTF
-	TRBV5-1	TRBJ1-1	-	TGCGCCAGCAGCTTGGCGGGGGGAGGGACTGAAGCTTTCTTT	CASSLAGGGTEAFF
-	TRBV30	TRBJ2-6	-	TGTGCCGGCGCCCAGGGCTCTGGGGCCAACGTCCTGACTTTC	CAGAQGSGANVLTF
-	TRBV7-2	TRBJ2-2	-	TGTGCCAGCAGCTTATATATACAGGGTAACACCGGGGAGCTGTTTTTT	CASSLYIQGNTGELFF
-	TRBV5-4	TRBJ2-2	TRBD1	TGTGCCAGCAGCTCGCCAAACAGGGGGCGAAACACCGGGGAGCTGTTTTTT	CASSSPNRGRNTGELFF
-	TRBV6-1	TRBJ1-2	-	TGTGCCAGCAGTGTCCCCGGGACATACTCTGGGCTGCGTGGCTACACCTTC	CASSVPGTYSGLRGYTF
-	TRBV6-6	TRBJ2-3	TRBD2	TGTGCCAGCAGTTACGGGGCTAGCGGAATCACAGATACGCAGTATTTT	CASSYGASGITDTQYF
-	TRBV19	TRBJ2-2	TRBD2	TGTGCCAGTAGTATCGGGGGGTCCAGGGAGCTGTTTTTT	CASSIGGSRELFF
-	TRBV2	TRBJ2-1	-	TGTGCCAGCAGACCTTCAGCTAGCGCTGACAATGAGCAGTTCTTC	CASRPSASADNEQFF
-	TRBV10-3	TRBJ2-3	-	TGTGCCATCAGCTTTGCCGGGACTCGGGGACCAGATACGCAGTATTTT	CAISFAGTRGPDTQYF
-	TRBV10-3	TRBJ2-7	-	TGTGCCATCAGTGAGACTGGTTTACAGGAAGAGCACTACGAGCAGTACTTC	CAISETGLQEEHYEQYF
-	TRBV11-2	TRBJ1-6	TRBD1	TGTGCCAGCAGCTTATTGGGACAGGGAAATTCACCCCTCCACTTT	CASSLLGQGNSPLHF
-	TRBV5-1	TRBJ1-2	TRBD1	TGCGCCAGCAGCTCAGGACAGGGGCGCTATGGCTACACCTTC	CASSSGQGRYGYTF
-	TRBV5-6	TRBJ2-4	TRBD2	TGTGCCAGCAGCAATCCGGATGGGACTATGAACTTC	CASSNPDGTMNF
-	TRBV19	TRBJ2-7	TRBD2	TGTGCCAGTAGTACCTGGACTAGCGGAATAACCTACGAGCAGTACTTC	CASSTWTSGITYEQYF
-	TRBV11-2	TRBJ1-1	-	TGTGCCAGCAGCTTACAAACTGAAGCTTTCTTT	CASSLQTEAFF
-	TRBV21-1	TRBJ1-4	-	TGTGCCAGCAGCAATTCGGGACAGGCTAATGAAAAACTGTTTTTT	CASSNSGQANEKLFF
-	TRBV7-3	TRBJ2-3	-	TGTGCCAGCAGCTTAATGACAGGCACAGATACGCAGTATTTT	CASSLMTGTDTQYF
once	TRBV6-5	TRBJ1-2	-	TGTGCCAGCAGTTACTCGGACGGAGGTCCCTACACCTTC	CASSYSDGGPYTF
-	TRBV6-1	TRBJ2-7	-	TGTGCCAGCAGTGAATACTGGACAGTCCCCACCTACGAGCAGTACTTC	CASSEYWTVPTYEQYF
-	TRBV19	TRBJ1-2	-	TGTGCCAGTAGTATAAGTGCAGGGGCAAGCTACTATGGCTACACCTTC	CASSISAGASYYGYTF
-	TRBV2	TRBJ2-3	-	TGTGCCAGCTCAGGGGAGTTCACAGATACGCAGTATTTT	CASSGEFTDTQYF
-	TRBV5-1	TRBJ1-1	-	TGCGCCAGCAGCTTGACAGATTCCACTGAAGCTTTCTTT	CASSLTDSTEAFF
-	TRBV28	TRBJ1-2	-	TGTGCCAGCAGTTTCCAGAACTATGGCTACACCTTC	CASSFQNYGYTF
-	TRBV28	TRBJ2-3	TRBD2	TGTGCCAGCAGATACACTAGCGGCACAGATACGCAGTATTTT	CASRYTSGTDTQYF
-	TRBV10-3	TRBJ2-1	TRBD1	TGTGCCATCAGTGAGTGGAAAGGTCCAGGGGGCGACGACAATGAGCAGTTCTTC	CAISEWKGPGGDDNEQFF